These T cell receptor beta chains were read from a single sample in a study of blood T cell repertoires in COVID-19. Profiled with immunoSEQ multiplex PCR; TCRdb holds only in-frame clones, not every one. The profile shows about 240,000 clones, roughly 90% of them singletons. Sequencing was carried out using peripheral blood. Source of these receptors: a man in his 60s with acute or convalescent COVID-19. Both conserved end residues are part of each CDR3. D genes are given only for firm matches. Expanded clones are given a class, and other clones once, few, many or no size at all.

D gene	V gene	clone size	J gene	CDR3 DNA	CDR3 protein
NA	TRBV12-5	NA	TRBJ1-2	TGTGCTAGTGGCCGGGACATAGCTAACTATGGCTACACCTTC	CASGRDIANYGYTF
NA	TRBV9	NA	TRBJ1-4	TGTGCCAGCAGCGTAGGTTTAGGGGTGAGTGAAAAACTGTTTTTT	CASSVGLGVSEKLFF
TRBD1	TRBV19	NA	TRBJ2-2	TGTGCCACTGGGACAGGGGTTGGCGGGGAGCTGTTTTTT	CATGTGVGGELFF
NA	TRBV19	NA	TRBJ1-4	TGTGCCAGTATGTATTCGGACAGCGAAAAACTGTTTTTT	CASMYSDSEKLFF
TRBD2	TRBV28	NA	TRBJ2-1	TGTGCCAGCAGTTTATGGGCTAGCGGGAAAACTAATGAGCAGTTCTTC	CASSLWASGKTNEQFF
NA	TRBV28	NA	TRBJ2-7	TGTGCCAGCAGGTCGCAGGGAAACCCCTACGAGCAGTACTTC	CASRSQGNPYEQYF
NA	TRBV11-2	once	TRBJ2-7	TGTGCCAGCAGCTTCTCTGCCCAGGGGACCTCCTACGAGCAGTACTTC	CASSFSAQGTSYEQYF
TRBD2	TRBV7-2	NA	TRBJ2-4	TGTGCCAGCAGCTCCCTAGCGGGAGGGGGCATTCAGTACTTC	CASSSLAGGGIQYF
NA	TRBV9	NA	TRBJ1-4	TGTGCCAGCAGCGTAGCGCAGGGGAGGGGAGAAAAACTGTTTTTT	CASSVAQGRGEKLFF
TRBD1	TRBV28	NA	TRBJ1-3	TGTGCCAGCAGTAGGACAGGGGGCGTAAACACCATATATTTT	CASSRTGGVNTIYF
TRBD2	TRBV27	once	TRBJ2-7	TGTGCCAGCAGCCCTGGTTGGGGACTAGCGGCATACGAGCAGTACTTC	CASSPGWGLAAYEQYF
NA	TRBV5-4	NA	TRBJ2-5	TGTGCCAGCAGCATTAGAATGAGGGAGACCCAGTACTTC	CASSIRMRETQYF
NA	TRBV18	NA	TRBJ1-5	TGTGCCAGCTCCGCGACGGTTGGACACCTCCATGAAGGCCAGCCCCAGCATTTT	CASSATVGHLHEGQPQHF
NA	TRBV4-2	once	TRBJ2-1	TGTGCCAGCAGCCTATTACCCGGGGGTACCTACAATGAGCAGTTCTTC	CASSLLPGGTYNEQFF
NA	TRBV7-9	few	TRBJ2-3	TGTGCCAGCAGCCCCCGGCAGGGGTCCCGCACAGATACGCAGTATTTT	CASSPRQGSRTDTQYF